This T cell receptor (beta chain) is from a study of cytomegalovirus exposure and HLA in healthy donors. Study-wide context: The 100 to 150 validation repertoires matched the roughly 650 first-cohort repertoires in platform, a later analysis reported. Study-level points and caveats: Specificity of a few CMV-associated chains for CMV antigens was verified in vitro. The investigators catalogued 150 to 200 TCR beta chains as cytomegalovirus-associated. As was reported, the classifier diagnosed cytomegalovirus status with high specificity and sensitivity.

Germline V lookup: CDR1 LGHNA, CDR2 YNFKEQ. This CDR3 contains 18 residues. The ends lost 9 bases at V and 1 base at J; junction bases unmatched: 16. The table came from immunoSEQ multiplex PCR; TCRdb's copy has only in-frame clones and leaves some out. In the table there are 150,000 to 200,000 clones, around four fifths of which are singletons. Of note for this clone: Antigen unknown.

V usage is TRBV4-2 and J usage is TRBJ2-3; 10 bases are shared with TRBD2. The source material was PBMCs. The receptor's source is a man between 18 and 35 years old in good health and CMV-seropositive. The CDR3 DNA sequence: TGTGCCAGTAAGATCCGACTAGCGGGCGATTCGGGCACAGATACGCAGTATTTT. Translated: CASKIRLAGDSGTDTQYF.